This TCR beta chain is from a study of blood T cells in healthy people across ages. In the study overall: Template switching captured about one barcoded beta molecule per two T cells.

PCR was performed a second time for about 6 to 12 cycles using a sample-barcoded 5' primer and a J-beta primer mix. TCRdb re-analysed the 5' RACE reads in MiXCR, keeping a single row per CDR3 protein. The data show approximately 360,000 distinct CDR3 sequences, about 55% seen once. The CDR3 runs 15 residues. The germline V gene has CDR1 SEHNR and CDR2 FQNEAQ (reference sequence). V was cut by 3 bases and J by 2 bases, with 11 bases left in between. Donors gave roughly 10 milliliters of peripheral blood apiece. At least 7 million PBMCs were isolated per sample. This receptor was taken from a man aged 60 to 69 in good health. The V and J genes are TRBV7-9 and TRBJ2-1; D gene ambiguous. Sequencing was performed on blood. The CDR3 sequence: CASSFRAQPYNEQFF. The CDR3 region has the DNA TGTGCCAGCAGCTTCCGGGCCCAGCCCTACAATGAGCAGTTCTTC.